The 22 T cell receptor beta chains listed next were all sequenced from one sample in a study of cytomegalovirus exposure and HLA in healthy donors. The PCR ran on 60 Vbeta and 13 Jbeta primers. Clones were read by immunoSEQ multiplex PCR, and TCRdb kept only the in-frame ones, dropping some. This sample has 95,000 to 100,000 clones; around four fifths occur once, and the top ten carry 4.1%. Specimen: PBMCs. The receptors were gathered from a middle-aged man in good health and CMV-seronegative.

This clone appeared a single time. Other DNA sequences in this sample translate to the same CDR3. This chain links TRBV2 with TRBJ1-1; D might be TRBD1 (5 bases). There are 13 residues in the CDR3. Germline CDR1 reads SNHLY; CDR2 reads FYNNEI. The V gene lost 4 bases and the J gene lost 2 bases, with 8 bases spanning the gap. In nucleotides, the CDR3 is TGTGCCAGCAGTGTTCAGGGAAACACTGAAGCTTTCTTT. This translates into CASSVQGNTEAFF. Full variable domain (remainder filled in from reference TRBV2 and TRBJ1-1): EPEVTQTPSHQVTQMGQEVILRCVPISNHLYFYWYRQILGQKVEFLVSFYNNEISEKSEIFDDQFSVERPDGSNFTLKIRSTKLEDSAMYFCASSVQGNTEAFFGQGTRLTVV.

The rearrangement uses TRBV28 and TRBJ2-4; tentative D call: TRBD2 (5 bases). Trimming cost V 3 bases and J 5 bases, with 14 bases left between them. Germline CDR1 MDHEN, CDR2 SYDVKM. This CDR3 is built from 15 residues. CDR3 sequence reads: CASSFGRGGENIQYF. The DNA of the CDR3 is TGTGCCAGCAGTTTTGGCCGGGGTGGAGAAAACATTCAGTACTTC.

The chain recombines TRBV19 with TRBJ2-1, with D possibly being TRBD2 (7 bases). The germline CDR1 and CDR2 sequences are LNHDA and SQIVND (reference sequence). V lost 6 bases to trimming and J lost 9 bases, with 27 bases between them. This CDR3 spans 17 amino acids. For the CDR3, the DNA is TGTGCCAGTAGCGGGGTGGGGCGGGGGCCCTTCCCGAGTGAGCAGTTCTTC. Translating it yields CASSGVGRGPFPSEQFF.

V is TRBV5-1 and J is TRBJ2-5, with 15 bases fitting TRBD2. Germline-derived CDR1 and CDR2 are SGHRS and YFSETQ. V lost 1 base to trimming and J lost 1 base; unmatched junction nucleotides: 2. CDR3 length: 17 residues. The CDR3 loop reads CASSLLGLAGGQETQYF. In DNA, the CDR3 is TGCGCCAGCAGCTTGTTGGGACTAGCGGGGGGCCAAGAGACCCAGTACTTC.

The chain carries TRBV28 and TRBJ2-5; tentative D call: TRBD2 (6 bases). The CDR3 contains 13 residues. V lost 1 base to trimming and J lost 5 bases, with 8 bases between them. Germline V gene data show CDR1 as MDHEN and CDR2 as SYDVKM. The CDR3 bases are TGTGCCAGCAGTTTATCCAGCGGGGAGACCCAGTACTTC. Translating gives CASSLSSGETQYF.

The rearrangement uses TRBV19 and TRBJ1-5; D is unresolved. Germline CDR1 reads LNHDA; CDR2 reads SQIVND (reference sequence). The CDR3 totals 15 residues. The ends were cut back, 1 base at V and 1 base at J, with 8 bases in the middle. The CDR3 loop reads CASSIGTRSNQPQHF. The CDR3 nucleotides are TGTGCCAGTAGTATAGGGACTCGGAGCAATCAGCCCCAGCATTTT.

The CDR3 protein is CASSGQDLYGYTF. The CDR3 coding sequence is TGTGCCAGCTCAGGACAGGATCTTTATGGCTACACCTTC. The V gene is TRBV18, the J gene TRBJ1-2; 7 positions match TRBD1. V lost 5 bases to trimming and J lost 5 bases; unmatched junction nucleotides: 5. The germline gives CDR1 KGHSH, CDR2 LQKENI. The CDR3 is 13 amino acids.

The chain links TRBV6-5 to TRBJ2-3, with 10 bases aligning to TRBD2. CDR1 MNHEY and CDR2 SVGAGI come from the germline V gene. The CDR3 covers 16 residues. Unmatched junction bases numbered 2, after V lost 0 bases and J lost 2 bases. For the CDR3, the DNA is TGTGCCAGCAGTTACTCTACTAGCGGGGTCACAGATACGCAGTATTTT. Encoded protein: CASSYSTSGVTDTQYF.

This chain connects TRBV27 to TRBJ2-3; D not resolved. Germline values: CDR1 MNHEY, CDR2 SMNVEV (reference sequence). This CDR3 has 16 amino acids. V gave up 5 bases and J gave up 2 bases, with 17 bases separating them. The CDR3 spells CASSPNSLIITDTQYF. CDR3 bases: TGTGCCAGCAGTCCCAACTCCCTTATCATCACAGATACGCAGTATTTT.

The chain joins TRBV10-1 to TRBJ1-1; D is unclear. Trimming removed 3 bases at V and 0 bases at J, with 8 bases between. From germline, CDR1 is WNHNN and CDR2 SYGVQD (reference sequence). The CDR3 consists of 14 residues. CDR3: CASSDGSLNTEAFF. CDR3 DNA sequence: TGCGCCAGCAGTGACGGGAGTCTGAACACTGAAGCTTTCTTT.

The CDR3 loop is CASSEWAGATTQNTEAFF. CDR3 coding DNA: TGTGCCAGCAGTGAATGGGCAGGGGCAACTACCCAAAACACTGAAGCTTTCTTT. The V gene is TRBV25-1, the J gene TRBJ1-1, with D maybe TRBD1 (6 bases). Germline CDR1 and CDR2: MGHDK and SYGVNS. Between the trimmed V and J ends, which lost 1 base and 2 bases, there was a span of 20 bases. The CDR3 consists of 18 residues.

CDR3 amino acids: CASSRQQGNSNQPQHF. DNA of the CDR3: TGCGCCAGCAGCCGACAACAGGGTAATAGCAATCAGCCCCAGCATTTT. The rearrangement links TRBV4-1 to TRBJ1-5; D possibly corresponds to TRBD1 (6 bases). The CDR3 is made up of 16 amino acids. The ends were cut back, 4 bases at V and 0 bases at J, with 13 bases in the middle. CDR1 and CDR2 (germline): MGHRA, YSYEKL.

The chain joins TRBV5-6 to TRBJ2-1; 10 positions match TRBD2. The germline CDR1 and CDR2 sequences are SGHDT and YYEEEE. V trimming: 0 bases; J trimming: 7 bases; junction bases outside the gene matches: 1. This CDR3 spans 14 amino acids. This CDR3 is CASSLGAGGNEQFF. The DNA for the CDR3 is TGTGCCAGCAGCTTGGGAGCGGGGGGGAATGAGCAGTTCTTC.

A note on this clone: A junction boundary mismatches the germline segment, possibly from a read error. The identical CDR3 is also encoded by other nucleotide sequences in the sample. J is TRBJ1-1 and V is TRBV5-1; maybe TRBD1 (6 bases). CDR1 and CDR2 from the germline V gene are SGHRS and YFSETQ. The CDR3 runs to 13 residues. The CDR3 protein is CASSLVGDTEAFF. In DNA, the CDR3 is TGCGCCAGCAGCTTGGTAGGGGACACTGAAGCTTTCTTC.

The V and J genes are TRBV6-5 and TRBJ1-2; 7 bases are a match to TRBD1. This CDR3 spans 14 amino acids. The V gene end was trimmed by 8 bases and the J gene end by 0 bases; junction bases not matched to a gene: 6. The V gene's germline CDR1 is MNHEY and CDR2 SVGAGI. CDR3 amino acids: CASRWGQTNYGYTF. The CDR3 DNA follows: TGTGCCAGCCGTTGGGGACAGACTAACTATGGCTACACCTTC.

The chain combines TRBV19 with TRBJ2-3; 7 bases agree with TRBD2. Germline values: CDR1 LNHDA, CDR2 SQIVND (reference sequence). J lost 4 bases, V lost 7 bases, and 11 bases had no gene match. The CDR3 has 15 amino acids. The chain's CDR3 is CASTNPGGFADTQYF. The CDR3 DNA reads as TGTGCCAGTACCAATCCGGGGGGTTTCGCAGATACGCAGTATTTT.

This rearrangement joins TRBV19 to TRBJ1-5, with TRBD1 as a possible D gene (5 bases). V was clipped by 4 bases and J by 4 bases, with 11 bases between them. The CDR3 runs 14 residues. The germline V gene encodes CDR1 LNHDA and CDR2 SQIVND (reference sequence). The CDR3 DNA sequence: TGTGCCAGTAGTACAGACAGTTTAAATCAGCCCCAGCATTTT. Amino acid sequence: CASSTDSLNQPQHF.

V usage is TRBV11-2 and J usage is TRBJ2-7, with 8 bases fitting TRBD2. Germline CDR1 reads SGHAT; CDR2 reads FQNNGV. V gave up 5 bases and J gave up 3 bases; unmatched junction bases: 3. The CDR3 is 13 residues long. The CDR3 DNA reads TGTGCCAGCAGCCCGGGACTAGTCTACGAGCAGTACTTC. This translates into CASSPGLVYEQYF.

The rearrangement uses TRBV12-5 and TRBJ2-3; a weak D match, TRBD1 (6 bases). CDR3 length: 13 amino acids. CDR1 and CDR2 from the germline V gene are LGHNT and FRNRAP. With 5 bases removed from V and 4 bases from J, the gap between germline ends came to 10 bases. This CDR3 reads CASGTSGADTQYF. In nucleotides, the CDR3 is TGTGCTAGTGGTACCTCAGGGGCAGATACGCAGTATTTT.

V gene TRBV18 combines with J gene TRBJ1-1; D remains ambiguous. This CDR3 contains 14 residues. V lost 2 bases to trimming and J lost 5 bases, with 12 bases between them. Germline CDR1 is KGHSH and CDR2 is LQKENI. DNA of the CDR3: TGTGCCAGCTCACCAGACCAGATCGGGACTGAAGCTTTCTTT. The encoded protein is CASSPDQIGTEAFF.

This chain uses TRBV14 with TRBJ1-1, with TRBD1 as a possible D gene (5 bases). V lost 3 bases to trimming and J lost 5 bases, with 19 bases between them. The germline V gene encodes CDR1 SGHDN and CDR2 FVKESK. The CDR3 loop spans 16 amino acids. CDR3 sequence (DNA): TGTGCCAGCAGCCAGGCTCTCGGACGGGGGGTGACTGAAGCTTTCTTT. It yields the protein CASSQALGRGVTEAFF.

This clone occurred a few times. The chain carries TRBV6-6 and TRBJ2-2; 13 nucleotides align to TRBD2. J lost 9 bases, V lost 2 bases, and 6 bases had no gene match. The CDR3 spans 16 residues. Germline CDR1 and CDR2: MNHNY and SVGAGI (reference sequence). The CDR3, as DNA: TGTGCCAGCAGTTACGTACTAGCGGGGGGGAATAGGGAGCTGTTTTTT. Protein product: CASSYVLAGGNRELFF.